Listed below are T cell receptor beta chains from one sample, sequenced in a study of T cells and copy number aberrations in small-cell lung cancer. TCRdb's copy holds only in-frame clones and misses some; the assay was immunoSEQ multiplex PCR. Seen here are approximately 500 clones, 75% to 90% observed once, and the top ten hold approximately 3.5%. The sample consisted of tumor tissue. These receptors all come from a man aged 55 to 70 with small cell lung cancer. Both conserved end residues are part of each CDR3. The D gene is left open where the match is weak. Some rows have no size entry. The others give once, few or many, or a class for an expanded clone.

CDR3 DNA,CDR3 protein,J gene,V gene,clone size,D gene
TGTGCCACCAGCAGAGCGGGAGGAGTAGAGCAGTTCTTC,CATSRAGGVEQFF,TRBJ2-1,TRBV15,NA,TRBD2
TGCGCCAGCAGCGCCAGGACTAGCGGCAGGTACAATGAGCAGTTCTTC,CASSARTSGRYNEQFF,TRBJ2-1,TRBV5-1,NA,TRBD2
TGTGCCACCAGCAGAGGTCCGACTAGCGGGAGAATGACAGATACGCAGTATTTT,CATSRGPTSGRMTDTQYF,TRBJ2-3,TRBV15,NA,TRBD2
TGCAGCGCTGGCGCGGACTCCCTGGCTTTCTTT,CSAGADSLAFF,TRBJ1-1,TRBV29-1,NA,NA
TGTGCCAGCGTTCTTGCGGGAGGGTCTACAGATACGCAGTATTTT,CASVLAGGSTDTQYF,TRBJ2-3,TRBV7-9,NA,TRBD2
TGCGCCAGCAGCTTGTATCCGGGAGTCGGCTACGAGCAGTACTTC,CASSLYPGVGYEQYF,TRBJ2-7,TRBV5-1,NA,NA
TGCGCCAGCAGTGTTGGGGATACGCAGTATTTT,CASSVGDTQYF,TRBJ2-3,TRBV10-2,NA,NA
TGCGCCAGCAGGCTCGGTGGATCTGGAAACACCATATATTTT,CASRLGGSGNTIYF,TRBJ1-3,TRBV5-1,NA,NA
TGCGCCAGCAGCTTGGTGGTGGAAGATACGCAGTATTTT,CASSLVVEDTQYF,TRBJ2-3,TRBV5-1,NA,NA
TGTGCCAGCAGTCCTACAGGGACAGGGCGAGGTGGGGCCAACGTCCTGACTTTC,CASSPTGTGRGGANVLTF,TRBJ2-6,TRBV27,once,TRBD1
TGTGCCAGCAGTTTCCCGGGGGCGGGCAATGAGCAGTTCTTC,CASSFPGAGNEQFF,TRBJ2-1,TRBV6-5,NA,NA
TGTGCTAGCAGTTACTCAGGACGGGACTATGGCTACACCTTC,CASSYSGRDYGYTF,TRBJ1-2,TRBV6-5,NA,NA
TGTGCCAGCAGCGCTTCCGGACAGATCCTTTACAATGAGCAGTTCTTC,CASSASGQILYNEQFF,TRBJ2-1,TRBV9,few,NA
TGTGCCAGCAGTTTTTTCAGGGCCGGGGGGTATGGCTACACCTTC,CASSFFRAGGYGYTF,TRBJ1-2,TRBV27,few,NA
TGCAGCGTTGGTCGGACGGTAACTAATGAAAAACTGTTTTTT,CSVGRTVTNEKLFF,TRBJ1-4,TRBV29-1,NA,NA
TGCGCCAGCAGTGTTAACAGGGCCTACAATGAGCAGTTCTTC,CASSVNRAYNEQFF,TRBJ2-1,TRBV10-2,NA,NA
TGTGCCAGTAGTAAGGAGCCCGCCGGCCGTAATTCACCCCTCCACTTT,CASSKEPAGRNSPLHF,TRBJ1-6,TRBV19,NA,NA
TGTGCCAGTTTGGCGAACTATGGCTACACCTTC,CASLANYGYTF,TRBJ1-2,TRBV28,NA,NA
TGTGCCTGGAGGCTCCCACTAGCGGGGGCGAGGGATACGCAGTATTTT,CAWRLPLAGARDTQYF,TRBJ2-3,TRBV30,NA,TRBD2
TGTGCCAGCAGGAGGCAGGGGCCCACTGAAGCTTTCTTT,CASRRQGPTEAFF,TRBJ1-1,TRBV7-9,NA,NA
TGTGCCAGCAGCCGAGGGACAGGGGGTAATGAGCAGTTCTTC,CASSRGTGGNEQFF,TRBJ2-1,TRBV7-3,NA,TRBD1
TGTGCCAGTAGTAGGAGGTCCGGACTAGCGGGAGGCGGCACAGATACGCAGTATTTT,CASSRRSGLAGGGTDTQYF,TRBJ2-3,TRBV19,NA,TRBD2
TGTGCCAGCAGTCCTCTCCCGGGACAGGGGGGGTACGAGCAGTACTTC,CASSPLPGQGGYEQYF,TRBJ2-7,TRBV27,NA,TRBD1
TGTGCCGGGGGTCATCCCCCTACAGATACGCAGTATTTT,CAGGHPPTDTQYF,TRBJ2-3,TRBV9,NA,NA
TGTGCCAGCAGTCCCCAAGCGGGGGGGGCTAGCTGGAGCTCCTACAATGAGCAGTTCTTC,CASSPQAGGASWSSYNEQFF,TRBJ2-1,TRBV27,NA,TRBD2
TGCAGTGCAACCCCCTACACCTTC,CSATPYTF,TRBJ1-2,TRBV20-1,once,NA
TGTGCCAGCAAAAGGGGGCCGGGTGAAAAACTGTTTTTT,CASKRGPGEKLFF,TRBJ1-4,TRBV6-5,NA,TRBD1
TGTGCCAGCAATGCGGACTCGACAGATACGCAGTATTTT,CASNADSTDTQYF,TRBJ2-3,TRBV2,NA,NA
TGTGCCAGCAGCTTAGGGACTAGCGGGAGTGGGTACGAGCAGTACTTC,CASSLGTSGSGYEQYF,TRBJ2-7,TRBV13,NA,TRBD2
TGTGCCTGGAGTCCCCAGGGGGGTTTTCAGCCCCAGCATTTT,CAWSPQGGFQPQHF,TRBJ1-5,TRBV30,once,TRBD1
TGTGCCAGCAGAAACAGGCCCTATAATTCACCCCTCCACTTT,CASRNRPYNSPLHF,TRBJ1-6,TRBV28,NA,NA
TGCGCCAGCAGAAGGGGGCAAGACACTGAAGCTTTCTTT,CASRRGQDTEAFF,TRBJ1-1,TRBV5-1,NA,TRBD1
TGTGCCAGCAGCGTAGCTACCCGGAGTGAAGCTTTCTTT,CASSVATRSEAFF,TRBJ1-1,TRBV9,NA,NA
TGTGCCAGCAGTGAACAAGCAGGGGGCGCGGGAACTGAAGCTTTCTTT,CASSEQAGGAGTEAFF,TRBJ1-1,TRBV2,once,TRBD1
TGTGCCTGGAGTTCAAAAATTGAGCAGTACTTC,CAWSSKIEQYF,TRBJ2-7,TRBV30,NA,NA
TGCGCCAGAAGCCAAGATGTAGGACAGGGGTGGGGCTACACCTTC,CARSQDVGQGWGYTF,TRBJ1-2,TRBV4-1,NA,TRBD1
TGTGCCTGGACTGGACAGGGCGGGGGCCTGAAGTATTTT,CAWTGQGGGLKYF,TRBJ2-3,TRBV30,NA,NA
TGTGCCACCAGCAGAGATATGGAGACCCAGTACTTC,CATSRDMETQYF,TRBJ2-5,TRBV15,NA,NA
TGTGCCAGCAGCTTAGTCAGGGCCCAGCCCCAGCATTTT,CASSLVRAQPQHF,TRBJ1-5,TRBV7-2,once,NA
TGTGCCAGCAGCTCCGGACAGGGGGCCCACGAGCAGTACTTC,CASSSGQGAHEQYF,TRBJ2-7,TRBV7-9,NA,TRBD1
TGTGCCTGGAGTGTATCAGGGTGGTACAATCAGCCCCAGCATTTT,CAWSVSGWYNQPQHF,TRBJ1-5,TRBV30,NA,NA
TGCGCCAGCAGCCTGGAAGGGACTCAGCCCCAGCATTTT,CASSLEGTQPQHF,TRBJ1-5,TRBV5-1,NA,NA
TGTGCCAGCAGACCCCGCCCGGGACTAGGCGGCGGGGAGCTGTTTTTT,CASRPRPGLGGGELFF,TRBJ2-2,TRBV6-4,NA,TRBD2
TGTGCCAGCAGCTTAGGGTGGCTTGATACGCAGTATTTT,CASSLGWLDTQYF,TRBJ2-3,TRBV11-2,NA,NA
TGTGCCAGCAGCCCCCGGGACAGGGATAATTCACCCCTCCACTTT,CASSPRDRDNSPLHF,TRBJ1-6,TRBV7-2,NA,TRBD1
TGTGCCAGCAGCTCCGGCAGGACGAACACTGAAGCTTTCTTT,CASSSGRTNTEAFF,TRBJ1-1,TRBV11-3,NA,NA
TGTGCCAGCAGGAAACATGGTACTGAAGCTTTCTTT,CASRKHGTEAFF,TRBJ1-1,TRBV27,NA,NA
TGTGCCAGCAGCTTGTTGGGGACTGAAGCTTTCTTT,CASSLLGTEAFF,TRBJ1-1,TRBV7-2,NA,NA
TGTGCCAGCAGCTGGCGGGTGGATACTGAAGCTTTCTTT,CASSWRVDTEAFF,TRBJ1-1,TRBV4-2,NA,NA
TGCGCCAGCAGCTGGGACAGAGCCTACGAGCAGTACTTC,CASSWDRAYEQYF,TRBJ2-7,TRBV5-1,NA,TRBD1
TGCAGCGTTGAAGTAGCAGGCTATGGCTACACCTTC,CSVEVAGYGYTF,TRBJ1-2,TRBV29-1,NA,NA
TGTGCCAGCAGCCCGAGCGGGACAGGGATCTACGAGCAGTACTTC,CASSPSGTGIYEQYF,TRBJ2-7,TRBV5-4,NA,TRBD1
TGTGCCAGCAGCCAAGATATCCGGGGGACAGATGCAACTAATGAAAAACTGTTTTTT,CASSQDIRGTDATNEKLFF,TRBJ1-4,TRBV14,NA,TRBD1
TGTGCCAGTAGTATTAGCCAGGCCGGGGAGCTGTTTTTT,CASSISQAGELFF,TRBJ2-2,TRBV19,NA,NA
TGTGCCAGTAGTATTGGGACAGAAAATTCACCCCTCCACTTT,CASSIGTENSPLHF,TRBJ1-6,TRBV19,once,TRBD1